This T cell receptor beta chain was found in a study of blood T cell repertoires in COVID-19. CDR1 SNHLY and CDR2 FYNNEI come from the germline V gene. The CDR3 contains 13 residues. The V segment lost 8 bases and the J segment 7 bases; nucleotides outside the gene matches: 7. Profiled with immunoSEQ multiplex PCR; TCRdb holds only in-frame clones, not every one. The table records 150,000 to 200,000 clones, more than 70% of them present only once. This TCR came from a woman aged 25 to 39 with acute or convalescent COVID-19. Material: peripheral blood. V usage is TRBV2 and J usage is TRBJ2-7; 11 bases are shared with TRBD1. CDR3 sequence reads: CASAGTGGREQYF. The CDR3, as DNA: TGTGCCAGCGCCGGGACAGGGGGTCGTGAGCAGTACTTC.